This is a list of T cell receptor beta chains from one sample in a study of T cell repertoires in cytomegalovirus infection. TCRdb independently ran MiXCR on the reads; one entry per CDR3 protein. The table includes about 400,000 distinct CDR3 sequences, nearly 35% detected once. For these TCRs, the target antigens are not known. Sequenced material: cultured PBMCs, taken from culture after CMV antigen stimulation. The receptors derive from a human donor in good health (CMV status not recorded). Some clones in this sample may be carry-over from other donors' samples. CDR3s include the opening cysteine and the closing phenylalanine or tryptophan. Fields, in order: clone size, J gene, V gene, D gene, CDR3 protein, CDR3 DNA. A D gene is named only where the DNA matches it firmly. Size is stated for part of the rows, as once, few or many counts, or as a class when the clone is expanded.

many TRBJ1-5 TRBV6-2/TRBV6-3 . CASSAASGWPQHF TGTGCCAGCAGTGCAGCGTCGGGATGGCCCCAGCATTTT
. TRBJ2-1 TRBV7-9 TRBD1 CASSLLGQGGRGSFYNEQFF TGTGCCAGCAGCTTACTGGGACAGGGTGGTCGCGGGAGTTTTTACAATGAGCAGTTCTTC
many TRBJ1-5 TRBV7-2 . CASSLNTLQPQHF TGTGCCAGCAGCCTCAACACTCTTCAGCCCCAGCATTTT
. TRBJ2-1 TRBV6-5 TRBD2 CASSRGVREGSEQFF TGTGCCAGCAGTCGGGGGGTGCGGGAGGGAAGCGAGCAGTTCTTC
. TRBJ2-1 TRBV18 . CASSPRRDFYEQFF TGTGCCAGCTCACCGAGACGGGATTTCTATGAGCAGTTCTTC
. TRBJ2-5 TRBV19 . CASSIGARKETQYF TGTGCCAGTAGTATAGGAGCTAGAAAAGAGACCCAGTACTTC
. TRBJ1-1 TRBV11-2 . CASSARDGENTEAFF TGTGCCAGCAGCGCGAGGGATGGGGAGAACACTGAAGCTTTCTTT
. TRBJ1-5 TRBV20-1 . CSAVDLDNQPQHF TGCAGTGCAGTGGACTTGGACAATCAGCCCCAGCATTTT
few TRBJ1-2 TRBV20-1 . CSVPPGGNYGYTF TGCAGTGTCCCGCCGGGCGGTAACTATGGCTACACCTTC
few TRBJ1-2 TRBV28 . CASTPEYFGYGYTF TGTGCCAGCACTCCCGAGTATTTTGGCTATGGCTACACCTTC
few TRBJ1-2 TRBV6-2/TRBV6-3 . CASSFNPWQDGYTF TGTGCCAGCAGTTTCAATCCGTGGCAGGATGGCTACACCTTC
. TRBJ1-1 TRBV6-2/TRBV6-3 . CASSYSTGPEGEAFF TGTGCCAGCAGTTACTCGACGGGACCCGAGGGTGAAGCTTTCTTT
few TRBJ1-5 TRBV28 TRBD1 CASGTALNQPQHF TGTGCCAGTGGGACAGCTCTAAATCAGCCCCAGCATTTT
. TRBJ1-1 TRBV6-6 . CASSSIGEPNTEAFF TGTGCCAGCAGCTCCATCGGGGAACCGAACACTGAAGCTTTCTTT
. TRBJ1-1 TRBV7-1 . CASSLPTLNTEAFF TGTGCCAGCAGCCTTCCGACCCTGAACACTGAAGCTTTCTTT
few TRBJ1-4 TRBV28 TRBD1 CASSFEPTGTNEKLFF TGTGCCAGCAGTTTCGAACCGACAGGGACTAATGAAAAACTGTTTTTT
. TRBJ1-5 TRBV12-3/TRBV12-4 . CASSVERDQPQHF TGTGCCAGCAGTGTGGAGAGGGATCAGCCCCAGCATTTT
few TRBJ1-4 TRBV7-9 . CASRTLGREKLFF TGTGCCAGCAGGACGCTGGGGCGGGAAAAACTGTTTTTT
few TRBJ1-1 TRBV7-9 . CASSPLDRSNTEAFF TGTGCCAGCAGCCCATTGGACAGATCGAACACTGAAGCTTTCTTT
. TRBJ2-7 TRBV7-8 TRBD1 CASSLAISGQGHYEQYF TGTGCCAGCAGCTTAGCAATATCAGGACAGGGCCACTACGAGCAGTACTTC
. TRBJ2-1 TRBV20-1 . CSARDEEQFF TGCAGTGCTAGAGATGAAGAGCAGTTCTTC
. TRBJ2-3 TRBV20-1 TRBD1 CSAQDRVLDTQYF TGCAGTGCCCAGGACAGGGTCTTGGATACGCAGTATTTT
few TRBJ2-3 TRBV13 . CASSFPGGPDTQYF TGTGCCAGCAGCTTTCCCGGAGGCCCAGATACGCAGTATTTT
. TRBJ2-1 TRBV12-3/TRBV12-4 . CASSLALHNEQFF TGTGCCAGCAGTTTAGCGCTCCACAATGAGCAGTTCTTC
. TRBJ2-5 TRBV12-3/TRBV12-4 . CASSYADVSETQYF TGTGCCAGCAGTTACGCCGACGTTTCGGAGACCCAGTACTTC
. TRBJ2-3 TRBV27 TRBD2 CASSLMAGILNGLAGDTQYF TGTGCCAGCAGTCTCATGGCGGGGATACTGAATGGACTAGCGGGAGATACGCAGTATTTT
many TRBJ1-1 TRBV7-2 . CASSLVSQVNTEAFF TGTGCCAGCAGCTTAGTCTCCCAAGTGAACACTGAAGCTTTCTTT
. TRBJ2-3 TRBV20-1 . CSPRPGATDTQYF TGCAGTCCACGGCCTGGGGCCACAGATACGCAGTATTTT